This entry describes one T cell receptor (beta chain). Its antigen remains unidentified. These data come from a study of cytomegalovirus exposure and HLA in healthy donors. Study information: Earlier, 150 million to 200 million T cells were analyzed, and more than 100 million unique TCR beta sequences were found among them. General observations from the study: Further analysis was carried out later, and it showed several of the most significant clusters appearing linked to common viral pathogens.

The PCR employed 60 Vbeta primers together with 13 Jbeta primers. Repertoires were generated with immunoSEQ multiplex PCR, while TCRdb's copy carries only in-frame clones and drops some. This sample's table has tens of thousands of clones. The germline CDR1 and CDR2 sequences are MGHRA and YSYEKL. The J segment lost 5 bases and the V segment lost 5 bases, leaving 6 bases of the junction unmatched. The CDR3 loop spans 14 amino acids. J is TRBJ1-1 and V is TRBV4-1, with 9 nucleotides matching TRBD1. Sample: PBMCs. This sequence originates from a woman in her twenties or thirties in good health and CMV-seropositive. DNA for the CDR3: TGCGCCAGCAGCATACAGGGGGCGCGGACTGAAGCTTTCTTT. Protein: CASSIQGARTEAFF.